This T cell receptor (beta chain) appears in the sequencing data of a study of T cell responses to AZD1222 COVID-19 vaccine. In the study overall: Second doses that came at about 4 or about 12 weeks were put together.

Trimming pared 0 bases from V and 1 base from J, leaving 9 bases between. The CDR3 is 15 amino acids. Germline V gives CDR1 MNHEY, CDR2 SVGAGI. For this clone: Its specificity is not known.

Assay: immunoSEQ multiplex PCR; the TCRdb copy retains only in-frame clones and omits some. This table holds around 180,000 clones, roughly nine tenths found once. Notes on the study in general: The peak T cell response came first, and repertoires were sampled only after it. Of the AZD1222 recipients, only six were seropositive at baseline. Among the donors, most were white British and more were female, and clonal diversity was possibly underestimated.

Material: peripheral blood, obtained on day 0 of AZD1222 vaccination. The chain links TRBV6-5 to TRBJ1-1; weak D call: TRBD1 (5 bases). The clonotype originates from an adult in good health. The CDR3 sequence is CASSYSHQGNTEAFF. In nucleotides, the CDR3 is TGTGCCAGCAGTTACTCGCACCAGGGGAACACTGAAGCTTTCTTT.